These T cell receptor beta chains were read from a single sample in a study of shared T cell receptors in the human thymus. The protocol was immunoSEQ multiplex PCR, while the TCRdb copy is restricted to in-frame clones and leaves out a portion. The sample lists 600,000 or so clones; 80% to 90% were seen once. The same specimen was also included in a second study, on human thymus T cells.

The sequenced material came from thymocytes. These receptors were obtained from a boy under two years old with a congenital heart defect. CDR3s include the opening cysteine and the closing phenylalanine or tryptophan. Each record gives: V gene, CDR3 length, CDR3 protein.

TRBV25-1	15	CASSDPTGGVDEQYF
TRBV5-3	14	CARMLQAISYEQYF
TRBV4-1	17	CASSQESKRELRETQYF
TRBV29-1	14	CSAGRSGAYNEQFF
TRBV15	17	CATSRPTRARNLYGYTF
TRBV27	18	CASRRRLTQGRTLHEQYF
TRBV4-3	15	CASSQEAGLSSEQYF
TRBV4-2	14	CASSQQGSNQPQHF
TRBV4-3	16	CASSQEALTGRYGYTF
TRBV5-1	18	CASSYPSGGPPYYNEQFF
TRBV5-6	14	CASSFRHLNTEAFF
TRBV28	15	CASSLLAGAADTQYF
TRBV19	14	CASSRASEQETQYF
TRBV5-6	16	CASSPGTGTSGNTIYF
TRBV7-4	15	CASSLRREADNEQFF
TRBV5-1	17	CASRGPPIDTGGETQYF
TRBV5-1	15	CASSFAGGPTNEQFF
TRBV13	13	CASSPRRPYGYTF